The 10 T cell receptor beta chains below were found in one sample sequenced in a study of T cell responses to AZD1222 COVID-19 vaccine. Profiling relied on immunoSEQ multiplex PCR, and the TCRdb table lists in-frame clones only, not all of them. Of some 130,000 clones in the sample, roughly 86% were seen once. The source was peripheral blood, collected 28 days after the second AZD1222 dose. All receptors derive from an adult who received the AZD1222 COVID-19 vaccine.

The chain carries TRBV7-2 and TRBJ2-4; TRBD2 might be the D (5 bases). Trimming took 5 bases from V and 3 from J, leaving 11 bases between them. Germline V gene data show CDR1 as SGHTA and CDR2 as FQGNSA. The CDR3 runs 14 residues. The CDR3 protein is CASSRLARKNIQYF. The CDR3 DNA reads as TGTGCCAGCAGCAGGCTAGCTCGCAAAAACATTCAGTACTTC.

This clone showed up just a few times. The chain combines TRBV5-8 with TRBJ1-2; D is perhaps TRBD1 (5 bases). CDR3 length: 13 residues. Deletions cut 3 bases from V and 5 bases from J, with 11 bases between. Germline V gene lookup returns CDR1 SGHTS and CDR2 YDEGEE. The DNA for the CDR3 is TGTGCCAGCAGCTACCGGGACCTTTATGGCTACACCTTC. It is translated as CASSYRDLYGYTF.

The chain combines TRBV6-5 with TRBJ1-2; no clear D. With 9 bases removed from V and 1 base from J, the gap between germline ends came to 15 bases. Germline assignment: CDR1 MNHEY and CDR2 SVGAGI. The CDR3 spans 14 residues. The CDR3 here is CASAVRSGNYGYTF. CDR3 DNA sequence: TGTGCCAGTGCCGTCCGCAGCGGTAACTATGGCTACACCTTC.

The chain employs TRBV2 and TRBJ1-1, with D possibly matching TRBD1 (6 bases). With 8 bases removed from V and 1 base from J, the gap between germline ends came to 14 bases. This CDR3 region has 14 residues. CDR1 and CDR2 from the germline V gene are SNHLY and FYNNEI. The CDR3 region has the DNA TGTGCCAGCCATATACAGGGTGAGAACACTGAAGCTTTCTTT. This encodes CASHIQGENTEAFF.

This chain joins TRBV11-3 and TRBJ1-3; possible D gene TRBD1, 5 bases. The CDR3 totals 15 residues. Germline CDR1 is SGHNT and CDR2 is YENEEA. Between the trimmed V and J ends, which lost 4 bases and 0 bases, there was a span of 10 bases. The CDR3 reads CASSSVTASGNTIYF. Here the CDR3 DNA reads TGTGCCAGCAGCTCCGTGACAGCCTCTGGAAACACCATATATTTT.

This sequence joins TRBV11-3 and TRBJ2-1; no definite D call. The CDR3 covers 17 residues. The germline V gene has CDR1 SGHNT and CDR2 YENEEA. The V end lost 0 bases, the J end lost 0 bases, and 12 bases lay between the germline ends. The CDR3 coding sequence is TGTGCCAGCAGCTTAGATCCCCGCCTAAGCTCCTACAATGAGCAGTTCTTC. Amino acid sequence: CASSLDPRLSSYNEQFF.

The chain employs TRBV18 and TRBJ2-7, with 11 bases aligning to TRBD1. V trimming: 5 bases; J trimming: 1 base; junction bases outside the gene matches: 4. Germline CDR1 reads KGHSH; CDR2 reads LQKENI. This CDR3 contains 15 residues. The CDR3 DNA reads as TGTGCCAGCTCATCGGGACAGGGGGGTTCCTACGAGCAGTACTTC. Its translation: CASSSGQGGSYEQYF. Full variable domain (outside the CDR3, taken from reference TRBV18 and TRBJ2-7): NAGVMQNPRHLVRRRGQEARLRCSPMKGHSHVYWYRQLPEEGLKFMVYLQKENIIDESGMPKERFSAEFPKEGPSILRIQQVVRGDSAAYFCASSSGQGGSYEQYFGPGTRLTVT.

This chain joins TRBV6-5 and TRBJ1-1; D is unclear. CDR1 is MNHEY, CDR2 SVGAGI, per germline. This CDR3 is built from 13 residues. V lost 6 bases to trimming and J lost 4 bases, with 12 bases between them. The CDR3 DNA reads as TGTGCCAGCAGCCAGTCAGATGGCACTGAAGCTTTCTTT. Translation: CASSQSDGTEAFF.

The chain carries TRBV15 and TRBJ2-1; possibly TRBD1 for D (6 bases). Germline V CDR1 and CDR2: LNHNV, YYDKDF (reference sequence). This CDR3 is built from 15 residues. Trimming removed 1 base at V and 9 bases at J, with 16 bases between. CDR3 in amino acids: CATSRGQDGIVEQFF. The CDR3 bases are TGTGCCACCAGCAGAGGACAGGACGGGATAGTTGAGCAGTTCTTC.

This clone was seen more than once but under ten times. J is TRBJ2-5 and V is TRBV6-5, with a possible D match to TRBD2 (7 bases). Germline assignment: CDR1 MNHEY and CDR2 SVGAGI. The length of the CDR3 is 14 residues. Trimming removed 6 bases at V and 5 bases at J, with 16 bases between. This CDR3 is CASRPTGGGETQYF. CDR3 DNA: TGTGCCAGCAGGCCGACGGGGGGCGGGGAGACCCAGTACTTC.